Below, 22 T cell receptor beta chains from the same sample are listed, as sequenced in a study of blood T cells in healthy people across ages. Combining a sample-barcoded 5' primer with a J-beta primer mix, a second PCR ran for roughly 7 to 12 cycles. TCRdb recomputed calls from the 5' RACE reads with MiXCR, one row per CDR3 protein. The table records under 1 million distinct CDR3 sequences, approximately 48% of them present only once. Sequencing was done on a sample of blood. These receptors came from a man aged 55 to 70 in good health.

This clonotype was detected only a few times. This chain connects TRBV6-2 or TRBV6-3 to TRBJ2-7; tentatively, D is TRBD2 (5 bases). Trimming removed 8 bases at V and 2 bases at J, with 13 bases between. Germline CDR1 reads MNHEY; CDR2 reads SVGEGT. The CDR3 is 13 amino acids. CDR3 amino acids: CASVRGTTYEQYF. CDR3 bases: TGTGCCAGCGTCCGGGGAACCACCTACGAGCAGTACTTC.

CDR3 protein: CASSVLAGGPGNEQFF. CDR3 nucleotide sequence: TGTGCCAGCAGCGTACTAGCGGGGGGTCCTGGTAATGAGCAGTTCTTC. The chain links TRBV9 to TRBJ2-1; TRBD2 matches 11 bases. This CDR3 spans 16 amino acids. V was clipped by 1 base and J by 7 bases; unmatched bases: 7. Germline V CDR1 and CDR2: SGDLS, YYNGEE.

This chain connects TRBV3-1 to TRBJ2-5; D might be TRBD2 (6 bases). This CDR3 region has 13 residues. Germline V gene data show CDR1 as LGHDT and CDR2 as YNNKEL (reference sequence). The V end was cut by 8 bases, the J end by 4 bases, with 14 bases between. CDR3 coding DNA: TGTGCCAGCGGGAGGAAGGGGCCAGAGACCCAGTACTTC. Its protein product is CASGRKGPETQYF.

V is TRBV6-2 or TRBV6-3 and J is TRBJ1-1, with no clear D. Looked up from germline, CDR1 is MNHEY and CDR2 is SVGEGT. The CDR3 is 14 amino acids. Trimming left V 5 bases short and J 1 base short, with 11 bases between. CDR3 amino acids: CASSVAGTNTEAFF. The DNA for the CDR3 is TGTGCCAGCAGTGTCGCGGGAACGAACACTGAAGCTTTCTTT.

The chain combines TRBV2 with TRBJ1-5; the D is unclear. The CDR3 covers 13 residues. The ends were cut back, 4 bases at V and 2 bases at J, with 6 bases in the middle. Germline V gene lookup returns CDR1 SNHLY and CDR2 FYNNEI. CDR3 bases: TGTGCCAGCAGTGTATTAGGCAATCAGCCCCAGCATTTT. It codes for CASSVLGNQPQHF. The variable domain in full, with the rest retrieved from reference TRBV2 and TRBJ1-5, is EPEVTQTPSHQVTQMGQEVILRCVPISNHLYFYWYRQILGQKVEFLVSFYNNEISEKSEIFDDQFSVERPDGSNFTLKIRSTKLEDSAMYFCASSVLGNQPQHFGDGTRLSIL.

This clonotype was detected a few times. This chain joins TRBV28 and TRBJ2-3; 12 nucleotides agree with TRBD1. CDR1 and CDR2 from the germline V gene are MDHEN and SYDVKM. This CDR3 contains 16 residues. With V trimmed by 5 bases and J by 4 bases, 7 bases remained unmatched. For the CDR3, the DNA is TGTGCCAGCAGTAAAGCCGGGACAGGGGGCCCAGATACGCAGTATTTT. As protein: CASSKAGTGGPDTQYF.

This clonotype was picked up many times. The rearrangement links TRBV15 to TRBJ2-3, with 12 positions matching TRBD2. Germline CDR1 is LNHNV and CDR2 is YYDKDF (reference sequence). The CDR3 extends over 14 amino acids. Germline trimming cut 8 bases from V and 2 bases from J; bases unmatched to any gene: 2. The CDR3: CATGLAGLTDTQYF. CDR3 DNA sequence: TGTGCCACCGGACTAGCGGGGCTCACAGATACGCAGTATTTT.

This clonotype was counted a few times. The chain combines TRBV12-3 or TRBV12-4 with TRBJ2-3; TRBD2 matches 14 bases. V dropped 5 bases and J dropped 4; count of bases not matched to a gene: 8. The CDR3 sequence is 17 residues long. CDR3 residues: CASSPGTSGGDADTQYF. DNA of the CDR3: TGTGCCAGCAGTCCCGGGACTAGCGGGGGAGATGCAGATACGCAGTATTTT.

The gene calls are TRBV12-3 or TRBV12-4 and TRBJ2-4; the D is unclear. Judging by the DNA end, TRBJ2-5 fits better; the J call may be wrong. This CDR3 is 14 amino acids long. CDR3 loop: CASSSKWARETQYF. The CDR3 region has the DNA TGTGCCAGCAGTTCTAAATGGGCTCGAGAGACCCAGTACTTC.

This sequence joins TRBV4-2 and TRBJ2-7; 7 positions match TRBD2. CDR1 LGHNA and CDR2 YNFKEQ come from the germline V gene. V shed 3 bases, J shed 6 bases, and the junction held 2 bases outside the gene matches. This CDR3 has 12 residues. The CDR3 region has the DNA TGTGCCAGCAGCCAGCAGCGGGGCGAGCAGTACTTC. Amino acids: CASSQQRGEQYF.

This clonotype was observed once. Sequence at one end of the junction differs from germline and may be a read error. The chain recombines TRBV28 with TRBJ1-2; 8 positions match TRBD1. The CDR3 sequence is 13 residues long. CDR1 and CDR2 (germline): MDHEN, SYDVKM. In nucleotides, the CDR3 is TGTGCCTGCAGCCGCGGACAGGGAGGAGGCTACACCTTC. It specifies CACSRGQGGGYTF.

With regard to this clonotype: Just one base apart from a much larger clone, this may be a read error. This chain uses TRBV9 with TRBJ2-5; weak D call: TRBD2 (6 bases). The J call may be in error: the DNA end matches TRBJ2-1 better. The length of the CDR3 is 14 residues. Per the germline V gene, CDR1 is SGDLS and CDR2 is YYNGEE. The DNA for the CDR3 is TGTGCCAGCAGCGTAGGGACTATACAAGAGACCCAGTTCTTC. Translated: CASSVGTIQETQFF.

The rearrangement uses TRBV20-1 and TRBJ2-5; TRBD2 matches at 10 bases. The V segment lost 6 bases and the J segment 4 bases; nucleotides outside the gene matches: 5. Germline loops: CDR1 DFQATT, CDR2 SNEGSKA (reference sequence). This CDR3 comprises 13 residues. For the CDR3, the DNA is TGCAGTGCCAGCGGGGGGGTCGGAGAGACCCAGTACTTC. Amino acids: CSASGGVGETQYF.

The genes are TRBV10-3 and TRBJ2-5, with 14 positions matching TRBD2. V dropped 2 bases and J dropped 6; count of bases not matched to a gene: 2. Germline CDR1 reads ENHRY; CDR2 reads SYGVKD. The CDR3 runs 15 residues. CDR3 loop: CAISEGLAGGQTQYF. The CDR3 bases are TGTGCCATCAGTGAGGGACTAGCGGGGGGACAGACCCAGTACTTC.

This chain links TRBV6-2 or TRBV6-3 with TRBJ2-3, with 11 nucleotides matching TRBD2. Per the germline V gene, CDR1 is MNHEY and CDR2 is SVGEGT. V lost 4 bases to trimming and J lost 3 bases; unmatched junction nucleotides: 9. The CDR3 is made up of 17 amino acids. The CDR3 region is CASSSLWGTSGTDTQYF. In DNA, the CDR3 is TGTGCCAGCAGTTCCTTGTGGGGGACTAGCGGAACAGATACGCAGTATTTT.

The rearrangement links TRBV9 to TRBJ2-1; perhaps TRBD2 as D (7 bases). The CDR3 has 17 residues. Trimming removed 0 bases at V and 3 bases at J, with 16 bases between. Germline V gene data show CDR1 as SGDLS and CDR2 as YYNGEE. The CDR3 loop is CASSVVSGGAGYNEQFF. The CDR3 nucleotides are TGTGCCAGCAGCGTAGTCAGTGGGGGGGCGGGCTACAATGAGCAGTTCTTC.

The gene calls are TRBV10-3 and TRBJ2-3, with D perhaps being TRBD1 or TRBD2 (6 bases each). The germline CDR1 and CDR2 sequences are ENHRY and SYGVKD. The CDR3 loop spans 14 amino acids. V was clipped by 4 bases and J by 2 bases, with 10 bases between them. CDR3: CAISVRGDTDTQYF. In nucleotides, the CDR3 is TGTGCCATCAGTGTGAGGGGGGACACAGATACGCAGTATTTT.

The V call is TRBV7-2, the J call TRBJ2-7; 12 bases line up with TRBD2. This CDR3 has 17 residues. The germline V gene encodes CDR1 SGHTA and CDR2 FQGNSA. The trim removed 5 bases at V and 0 bases at J, leaving 8 bases unmatched. Written as DNA, the CDR3 is TGTGCCAGCAGCCTAAGGACTAGCGGGGCTTTCTCCTACGAGCAGTACTTC. It codes for CASSLRTSGAFSYEQYF. Full variable domain (remainder filled in from reference TRBV7-2 and TRBJ2-7): GAGVSQSPSNKVTEKGKDVELRCDPISGHTALYWYRQSLGQGLEFLIYFQGNSAPDKSGLPSDRFSAERTGGSVSTLTIQRTQQEDSAVYLCASSLRTSGAFSYEQYFGPGTRLTVT.

This clonotype was seen once. CDR3 sequence: CASRTLAGSQETQYF. Written as DNA, the CDR3 is TGTGCCAGCAGAACACTAGCGGGGAGCCAAGAGACCCAGTACTTC. The chain joins TRBV6-2 or TRBV6-3 to TRBJ2-7; 10 nucleotides line up with TRBD2. The end of the DNA fits TRBJ2-5 better, so the J call may be wrong. CDR3 length: 15 amino acids. Germline assignment: CDR1 MNHEY and CDR2 SVGEGT.

The table lists this clonotype with a few counts. CDR3 coding DNA: TGCAGTGCTAGACGTAGAGTTTCCAGCACAGATACGCAGTATTTT. This sequence encodes CSARRRVSSTDTQYF. This chain links TRBV20-1 with TRBJ2-3, with unresolved D. V lost 2 bases and J lost 0, with 12 bases in between. Germline-derived CDR1 and CDR2 are DFQATT and SNEGSKA (reference sequence). This CDR3 region has 15 residues.

This sequence joins TRBV3-1 and TRBJ2-1; D is unclear. Trimming removed 2 bases from V and 6 bases from J, with 8 bases in between. This CDR3 has 13 amino acids. Germline values: CDR1 LGHDT, CDR2 YNNKEL (reference sequence). CDR3 in DNA: TGTGCCAGCAGCCAATCGAACGGCAATGAGCAGTTCTTC. Encoded protein: CASSQSNGNEQFF.

The V call is TRBV12-3 or TRBV12-4, the J call TRBJ1-2; no clear D gene. Between the trimmed V and J ends, which lost 4 bases and 4 bases, there was a span of 13 bases. This CDR3 is built from 14 residues. The CDR3 sequence: CASSSNQLTYGYTF. The CDR3 DNA sequence: TGTGCCAGCAGTTCCAACCAGTTGACCTATGGCTACACCTTC.